This is a list of T cell receptor beta chains from one sample in a study of T cell responses to AZD1222 COVID-19 vaccine. Using immunoSEQ multiplex PCR, the repertoire was profiled, and TCRdb retains in-frame clones only, with some absent. The sample contains about 120,000 clones, roughly nine tenths of which appear only once. Specimen: peripheral blood, collected 28 days after the second AZD1222 dose. These receptors came from an adult who received the AZD1222 COVID-19 vaccine. CDR3s include the opening cysteine and the closing phenylalanine or tryptophan. Fields, in order: J gene, D gene, V gene, CDR3 protein, CDR3 DNA. A D gene is named only where the DNA matches it firmly.

TRBJ1-5 NA TRBV30 CAWSLQGGQPQHF TGTGCCTGGAGTTTACAGGGTGGGCAGCCCCAGCATTTT
TRBJ2-5 TRBD2 TRBV11-2 CASSSPREGLWTQYF TGTGCCAGCAGCTCGCCTAGGGAGGGTTTGTGGACCCAGTACTTC
TRBJ2-5 TRBD1 TRBV5-4 CASSLTKGAETQYF TGTGCCAGCAGCTTGACCAAGGGGGCAGAGACCCAGTACTTC
TRBJ2-3 NA TRBV6-5 CASSLDTDTQYF TGTGCCAGCAGCTTAGACACAGATACGCAGTATTTT
TRBJ2-5 TRBD2 TRBV5-1 CASSWTSSYQETQYF TGCGCCAGCAGCTGGACTAGTTCGTACCAAGAGACCCAGTACTTC
TRBJ2-2 NA TRBV12-5 CASGLEGGRTGELFF TGTGCTAGTGGTTTGGAGGGAGGAAGGACCGGGGAGCTGTTTTTT
TRBJ2-2 TRBD2 TRBV2 CASRQPPRAAGDVGELFF TGTGCCAGCAGGCAACCCCCACGCGCGGCGGGAGATGTCGGGGAGCTGTTTTTT
TRBJ1-5 NA TRBV18 CASSPGSSDQPQHF TGTGCCAGCTCACCAGGGAGCAGCGATCAGCCCCAGCATTTT
TRBJ2-5 NA TRBV18 CASSPPTLQETQYF TGTGCCAGCTCACCACCTACACTTCAAGAGACCCAGTACTTC
TRBJ2-4 NA TRBV2 CASNGAPAKNIQYF TGTGCCAGCAACGGAGCCCCAGCCAAAAACATTCAGTACTTC
TRBJ1-5 NA TRBV30 CAWSFKAGSHQPQHF TGTGCCTGGAGTTTCAAGGCAGGGAGCCATCAGCCCCAGCATTTT